This is a list of T cell receptor beta chains from one sample in a study of blood T cell repertoires in COVID-19. Sequencing used immunoSEQ multiplex PCR; TCRdb keeps in-frame clones, though not all of them. The sample records tens of thousands of clones, roughly nine tenths being singletons. The sequencing input was peripheral blood. All receptors derive from a woman in her seventies with active COVID-19. The conserved cysteine and the conserved F or W are not part of the CDR3 here.

J,V,CDR3
TRBJ2-5,TRBV29-1,SATGTGEETQY
TRBJ2-1,TRBV4-1,ASSHIGLAGGRRNEQF
TRBJ2-3,TRBV19,ASKTGGADTQY
TRBJ1-3,TRBV9,ASSFPGAGNTIY
TRBJ1-2,TRBV7-9,ASSLALRTVPLNYGYT
TRBJ2-3,TRBV11-2,ASSPRDTQY
TRBJ1-2,TRBV30,AWSVVREGYT
TRBJ2-3,TRBV5-5,ASSVRSGTDTQY
TRBJ2-7,TRBV28,ASSLQTSGSTSYEQY
TRBJ2-2,TRBV3-1/TRBV3-2,ASSPTMAGELF
TRBJ2-7,TRBV15,ATSFPLGSPSYEQY
TRBJ2-7,TRBV10-1,ASRGLAGVDYEQC
TRBJ2-5,TRBV2,AGAKGYQETQY
TRBJ2-6,TRBV28,ASSPGQEDGANVLT
TRBJ2-1,TRBV19,ASRIAGVSYNEQF
TRBJ2-2,TRBV29-1,STAGTGNTGELF
TRBJ2-7,TRBV7-8,ASSLKRGGYEQY
TRBJ2-4,TRBV15,ATSPKREGVAKNIQY
TRBJ2-7,TRBV27,ASSPDRRTYEQY
TRBJ1-2,TRBV10-3,AISGLRLPGYGYT
TRBJ2-3,TRBV7-9,ASSPQQDTQY
TRBJ2-5,TRBV3-1/TRBV3-2,ASNDREETQY
TRBJ2-4,TRBV9,ASSADGTSSIQY
TRBJ1-1,TRBV28,ATNEAF
TRBJ2-2,TRBV2,ASRSTSGSETGELF
TRBJ2-1,TRBV7-3,ASSYRDSYNEQF
TRBJ1-1,TRBV11-1,ASSLDPGGAEAF
TRBJ2-3,TRBV14,ASSLAALTDTQY
TRBJ1-4,TRBV4-1,ASSQDGTGNEKLF
TRBJ2-5,TRBV3-1/TRBV3-2,ASSHYSGHPQETQY
TRBJ2-7,TRBV5-4,ASSLRLAGGPGEQY
TRBJ2-1,TRBV19,ASSKTSGSSYNEQF
TRBJ1-1,TRBV10-2,ASSEITVNTEAF
TRBJ2-7,TRBV9,ASAGLSSYEQY
TRBJ2-5,TRBV3-1/TRBV3-2,ASSQDAQSETQY
TRBJ2-7,TRBV4-1,ASSQGIQGSYEQY
TRBJ2-2,TRBV6-6,ASSSRTGFVGWLF
TRBJ1-3,TRBV15,ATSDPPGSSGNTIY
TRBJ2-3,TRBV4-1,ASSQGLRADTQY
TRBJ1-3,TRBV5-1,ASSNDRGEDTIY
TRBJ2-7,TRBV10-1,ARSDPGGVHPDEQY
TRBJ2-2,TRBV7-3,ASSPRTSGITGELF
TRBJ2-3,TRBV27,ASSRLAGYTDTQY
TRBJ2-7,TRBV6-5,ASRQGGTGYEQY
TRBJ2-5,TRBV14,ASSPGTAQETQY
TRBJ2-7,TRBV28,ASRGPGLAGGSWYEQY
TRBJ2-2,TRBV5-4,ASSSRIVSDRELF
TRBJ2-1,TRBV28,ASSSSANEQF
TRBJ2-5,TRBV5-4,ASSPGPAGKQETQY
TRBJ2-2,TRBV9,ASSLTSLQGSGELF
TRBJ2-2,TRBV21-1,ASSKSFFFGGLGTGELF
TRBJ2-7,TRBV9,ASSVGESYEQY
TRBJ2-6,TRBV9,ASSVVQAGANVLT
TRBJ1-5,TRBV6-5,ASRAGTGNNQPQH